The clone carrying this T cell receptor (beta chain) was observed a few times. Its antigen is not identified. The data derive from a study of T cells in narcolepsy. At the level of the study: Donors had narcolepsy type 1 or type 2, or were healthy controls.

The CDR3 totals 14 residues. The germline V gene encodes CDR1 MNHNY and CDR2 SVGAGI (reference sequence). Trimming shortened V by 5 bases and J by 2 bases, and 9 bases separated the two germline ends. TCRdb's copy holds only in-frame clones and misses some; the assay was immunoSEQ multiplex PCR. The data show some 34,000 clones, more than 65% seen once. Whole-study results and caveats: Autoreactive clonotypes reportedly recurred in blood of same and different patients, not controls.

Sequencing used memory (CD45RA-) CD4+ T cells from blood. The source of this sequence is a human donor in good health. The rearrangement uses TRBV6-6 and TRBJ2-2, with a weak D call TRBD2 (6 bases). In nucleotides, the CDR3 is TGTGCCAGCAGTCGGGGGTCCAACACCGGGGAGCTGTTTTTT. It translates to CASSRGSNTGELFF.